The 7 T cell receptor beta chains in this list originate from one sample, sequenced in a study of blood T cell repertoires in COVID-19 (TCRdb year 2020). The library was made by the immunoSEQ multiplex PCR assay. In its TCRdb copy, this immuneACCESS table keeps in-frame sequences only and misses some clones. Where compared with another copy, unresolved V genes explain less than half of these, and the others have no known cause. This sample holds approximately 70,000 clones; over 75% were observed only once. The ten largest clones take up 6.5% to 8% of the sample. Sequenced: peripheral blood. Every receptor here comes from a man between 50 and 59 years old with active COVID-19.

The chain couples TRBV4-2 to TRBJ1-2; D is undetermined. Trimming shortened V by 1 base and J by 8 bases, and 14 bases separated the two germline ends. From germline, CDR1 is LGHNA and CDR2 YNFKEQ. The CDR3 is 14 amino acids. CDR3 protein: CASSQAKQLGGYTF. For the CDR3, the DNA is TGTGCCAGCAGCCAAGCTAAACAGCTCGGCGGCTACACCTTC.

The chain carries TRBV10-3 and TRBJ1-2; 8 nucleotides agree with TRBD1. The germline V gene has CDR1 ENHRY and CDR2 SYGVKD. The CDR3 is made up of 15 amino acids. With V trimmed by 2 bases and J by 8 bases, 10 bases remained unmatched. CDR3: CAISEPSDRVGGYTF. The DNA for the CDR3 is TGTGCCATCAGTGAGCCCTCGGACAGGGTTGGAGGCTACACCTTC.

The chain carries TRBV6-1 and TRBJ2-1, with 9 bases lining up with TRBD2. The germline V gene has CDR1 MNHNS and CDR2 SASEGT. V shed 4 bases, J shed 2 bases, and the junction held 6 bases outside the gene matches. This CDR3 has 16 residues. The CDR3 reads CASSVRLAATYNEQFF. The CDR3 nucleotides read TGTGCCAGCAGTGTACGACTAGCGGCTACCTACAATGAGCAGTTCTTC.

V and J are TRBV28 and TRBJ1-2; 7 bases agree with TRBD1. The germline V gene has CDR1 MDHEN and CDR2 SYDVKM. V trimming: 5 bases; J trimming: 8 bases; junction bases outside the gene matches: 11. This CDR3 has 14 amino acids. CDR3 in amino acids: CASSPIGRGSGYTF. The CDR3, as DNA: TGTGCCAGCAGTCCAATCGGCAGGGGGTCCGGCTACACCTTC.

CDR3 loop: CASSLNGGGNTGELFF. CDR3 DNA: TGTGCCAGCAGCTTAAATGGCGGGGGGAACACCGGGGAGCTGTTTTTT. The J gene is TRBJ2-2, the V gene TRBV7-3; 7 bases line up with TRBD2. This CDR3 has 16 amino acids. V lost 1 base, J lost 1 base, and 3 bases stayed unmatched. CDR1 SGHTA and CDR2 FQGTGA come from the germline V gene.

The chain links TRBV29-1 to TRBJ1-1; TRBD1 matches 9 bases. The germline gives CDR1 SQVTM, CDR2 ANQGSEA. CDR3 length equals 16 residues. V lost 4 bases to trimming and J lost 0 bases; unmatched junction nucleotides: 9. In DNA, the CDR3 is TGCAGCGTTGGAAGAGGGACAGGGATAATGAACACTGAAGCTTTCTTT. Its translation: CSVGRGTGIMNTEAFF.

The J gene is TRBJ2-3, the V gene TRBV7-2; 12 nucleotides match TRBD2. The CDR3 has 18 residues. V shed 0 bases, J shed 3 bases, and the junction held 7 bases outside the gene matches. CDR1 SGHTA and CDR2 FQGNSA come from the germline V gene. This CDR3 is CASSLASSGGGSTDTQYF. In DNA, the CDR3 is TGTGCCAGCAGCTTAGCATCTAGCGGGGGGGGGTCTACAGATACGCAGTATTTT.